This entry concerns a single T cell receptor beta chain. This sample is part of a study of blood T cell repertoires in COVID-19. As for the study in general: The United States, Italy and Spain were the sources of the acute and convalescent COVID-19 samples.

In the authors' methods: It was from reference gene primer amplification that nucleated cell counts were estimated. Produced via immunoSEQ multiplex PCR; TCRdb's table is partial and in-frame only. The V and J calls and clone size come from that table; D and trimming were worked out from the DNA. The sample consists of about 110,000 clones, over 75% of them appearing once. CDR1 SNHLY and CDR2 FYNNEI come from the germline V gene. The CDR3 spans 14 residues. V lost 3 bases to trimming and J lost 5 bases, with 11 bases between them. Sample: peripheral blood. This receptor was identified in a woman between 50 and 59 years old with acute or convalescent COVID-19. The gene calls are TRBV2 and TRBJ1-5; D call uncertain. CDR3 bases: TGTGCCAGCAGTGAGGTAGTATCCGATCAGCCCCAGCATTTT. Translated: CASSEVVSDQPQHF.